This T cell receptor beta chain comes out of a study of CD8 T cells in ankylosing spondylitis. Study results and limitations: Seemingly characteristic of ankylosing spondylitis blood was a TCR beta motif consisting of about 8 highly homologous variants.

Using its own MiXCR run on the 5' RACE reads, TCRdb lists one record per CDR3 protein. Of 750,000 to 850,000 distinct CDR3 sequences in the sample, approximately 10% were seen once. With 6 bases removed from V and 0 bases from J, the gap between germline ends came to 15 bases. Germline V gene sequence: CDR1 DFQATT, CDR2 SNEGSKA (reference sequence). The CDR3 is 14 residues long. This clonotype was observed many times. Its cognate antigen is unknown. The source is a male donor with ankylosing spondylitis. The V call is TRBV20-1, the J call TRBJ2-7; D is uncertain. The source material was blood, either unsorted or a sorted T cell fraction (not recorded which). CDR3 region: CSATRDTLSYEQYF. The CDR3 nucleotides are TGCAGTGCAACTCGAGACACCCTCTCCTACGAGCAGTACTTC.